This TCR beta chain emerged from a study of molecular identifiers for immune sequencing clone quantification. On this clonotype itself: A much larger clone differs from this one at a single base, so this may be a read error.

In TCRdb, the PCR reads were re-called with MiXCR into one record per CDR3 protein. The sample comprises 460,000 or so distinct CDR3 sequences, around 23% of which are singletons, and roughly 0.77% rests with the top ten. CDR3 length: 12 residues. CDR1 DFQATT and CDR2 SNEGSKA come from the germline V gene (reference sequence). The J gene is TRBJ2-3, the V gene TRBV20-1, with D maybe TRBD1 (6 bases). The clonotype originates from a human donor in good health. Some libraries in this study had Jurkat cell RNA spiked in. The sequenced sample consisted of naive CD8+ T cells from blood, with Jurkat cell RNA spiked in. As to subset: FACS-sorted CD8+CD4-CCR7+CD45RA+ naive T cells. The CDR3 region is CGAETGSRPRDF. CDR3 nucleotides: TGCGGTGCTGAAACAGGGAGCCGGCCTCGAGATTTT.